The T cell receptor (beta chain) described here comes from a study of T-cell reconstitution after alpha-beta-depleted transplantation in children. There are a few counts of this clonotype. It was with unique molecular identifiers that the TCRbeta library was prepared. TCRdb independently ran MiXCR on the PCR reads; one entry per CDR3 protein. This table holds roughly 500,000 distinct CDR3 sequences, around 19% found once. The germline gives CDR1 SGHTA, CDR2 FQGNSA. The CDR3 has 14 residues. V lost 1 base to trimming and J lost 7 bases, with 13 bases between them. Sequencing used PBMCs from the stem cell graft donor, obtained from the stem cell graft. The genes are TRBV7-2 and TRBJ1-1, with a tentative D call TRBD1 (5 bases). The TCR comes from a human donor who donated a stem cell graft to a child with acute lymphoblastic leukemia. The CDR3 reads CASSLDRGGGEAFF. CDR3 sequence (DNA): TGTGCCAGCAGCTTAGATAGGGGAGGTGGTGAAGCTTTCTTT.